This TCR beta chain was captured by sequencing in a study of read filtering for tumor transcriptome and immune sequencing. Overall study context: Transcriptome libraries were built from DNase-treated RNA. IR-seq gave about 3.5 to 10.27 million TCR reads per sample; RNA-seq gave roughly 80 to 1273. The study, taken as a whole, reports: Without single-read clonotypes, shared clonotype proportions correlated more between IR-seq and RNA-seq.

This clonotype was observed at least ten times. Its matching antigen is unknown. Molecular barcoded adaptors covering alpha/delta and beta/gamma chains were used on 400 ng RNA. TCRdb itself ran the reads through MiXCR, one entry per CDR3 protein. The profile shows over 50,000 distinct CDR3 sequences, about 15% of them singletons. The TCR was taken from a donor at least 40 years old with multiple myeloma. The specimen was a population of CD138-negative cells sorted from bone marrow.

Here the CDR3 reads CASRDLTSGSGDTQYF. The CDR3 nucleotides read TGCGCCAGCAGGGACTTGACTAGCGGGAGTGGGGATACGCAGTATTTT. The gene calls are TRBV5-1 and TRBJ2-3, with 12 bases that match TRBD2. V gave up 5 bases and J gave up 6 bases; unmatched junction bases: 10. The CDR3 spans 16 residues. CDR1 and CDR2 from the germline V gene are SGHRS and YFSETQ.